The 9 T cell receptor beta chains below come from one sample, sequenced in a study of T cell clones after liver transplantation. The protocol was immunoSEQ multiplex PCR, while the TCRdb copy is restricted to in-frame clones and leaves out a portion. The data contain roughly 97,000 clones, around 86% of them singletons. Specimen: CD4+ T cells from blood, collected before liver transplant. The receptors were gathered from a human donor who received a liver transplant.

The chain links TRBV9 to TRBJ2-2; no definite D call. V was clipped by 2 bases and J by 6 bases, with 5 bases between them. Germline assignment: CDR1 SGDLS and CDR2 YYNGEE. The CDR3 covers 12 residues. The CDR3 DNA reads as TGTGCCAGCAGCGTGATGGCCGGGGAGCTGTTTTTT. The encoded protein is CASSVMAGELFF.

J is TRBJ1-1 and V is TRBV9; D is unresolved. CDR3 size: 16 residues. Germline assignment: CDR1 SGDLS and CDR2 YYNGEE. Trimming took 0 bases from V and 3 from J, leaving 15 bases between them. CDR3: CASSVGVRLEDTEAFF. The CDR3 nucleotides read TGTGCCAGCAGCGTAGGCGTGAGGCTAGAGGACACTGAAGCTTTCTTT.

The rearrangement uses TRBV5-8 and TRBJ2-3, with a possible D match to TRBD2 (6 bases). In germline, CDR1 is SGHTS, CDR2 YDEGEE. CDR3 size: 16 residues. V lost 4 bases and J 2 bases, leaving 17 bases between the germline ends. CDR3 in DNA: TGTGCCAGCAGCCCCGGTTCCGGGAGTTACACAGATACGCAGTATTTT. Its protein is CASSPGSGSYTDTQYF.

CDR3 coding DNA: TGTGCCAGCAATCGGGACTCCGGGGGCTACACCTTC. Residues: CASNRDSGGYTF. This chain joins TRBV2 and TRBJ1-2; the D gene is possibly TRBD1 (5 bases). The CDR3 is 12 amino acids. V lost 7 bases and J 8 bases, leaving 14 bases between the germline ends. Germline CDR1 and CDR2: SNHLY and FYNNEI.

The CDR3 region has the DNA TGTGCCAGCAGTTCTCTACTTGGGGGCAGCATATATAACACTGAAGCTTTCTTT. It specifies CASSSLLGGSIYNTEAFF. This chain connects TRBV27 to TRBJ1-1; TRBD1 is a possible D gene (6 bases). This CDR3 is 18 amino acids long. Trimming shortened V by 4 bases and J by 2 bases, and 23 bases separated the two germline ends. From germline, CDR1 is MNHEY and CDR2 SMNVEV (reference sequence).

The gene calls are TRBV18 and TRBJ1-1; unclear D gene. CDR3 size: 15 residues. Deletions cut 2 bases from V and 3 bases from J, with 13 bases between. Germline V gene sequence: CDR1 KGHSH, CDR2 LQKENI. In DNA, the CDR3 is TGTGCCAGCTCACCAGGCGGAACAATGGACACTGAAGCTTTCTTT. Its translation: CASSPGGTMDTEAFF.

Only a few counts were recorded for this clone. The chain uses TRBV28 and TRBJ1-2, with D maybe TRBD1 (6 bases). V gave up 6 bases and J gave up 1 base, with 9 bases separating them. Germline loops: CDR1 MDHEN, CDR2 SYDVKM. The CDR3 consists of 13 residues. This CDR3 is CASRTGINYGYTF. The CDR3 DNA follows: TGTGCCAGCAGGACAGGAATTAACTATGGCTACACCTTC.

The V call is TRBV18, the J call TRBJ2-5; tentatively, D is TRBD1 (6 bases). The CDR3 consists of 13 residues. CDR1 and CDR2 (germline): KGHSH, LQKENI. Between the trimmed V and J ends, which lost 6 bases and 2 bases, there was a span of 10 bases. CDR3 amino acids: CASSSGQQETQYF. The CDR3 region has the DNA TGTGCCAGCTCTTCTGGACAGCAAGAGACCCAGTACTTC.

J is TRBJ1-4 and V is TRBV30; maybe TRBD1 (5 bases). The V and J ends lost 5 bases and 5 bases respectively, with 12 bases between them. This CDR3 spans 13 amino acids. In germline, CDR1 is GTSNPN, CDR2 SVGIG (reference sequence). CDR3 region: CAWSGDGNEKLFF. The CDR3 DNA reads TGTGCCTGGTCCGGGGACGGGAATGAAAAACTGTTTTTT.